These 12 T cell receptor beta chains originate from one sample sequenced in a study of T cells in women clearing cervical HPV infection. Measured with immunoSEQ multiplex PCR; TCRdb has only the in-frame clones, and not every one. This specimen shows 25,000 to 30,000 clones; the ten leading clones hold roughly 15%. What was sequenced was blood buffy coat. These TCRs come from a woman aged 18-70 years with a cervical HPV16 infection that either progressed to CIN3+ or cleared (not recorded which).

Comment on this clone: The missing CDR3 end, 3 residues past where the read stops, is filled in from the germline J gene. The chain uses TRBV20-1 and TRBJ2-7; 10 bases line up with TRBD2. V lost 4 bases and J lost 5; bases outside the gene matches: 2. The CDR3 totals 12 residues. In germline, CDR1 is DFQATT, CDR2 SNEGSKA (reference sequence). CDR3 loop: CSAKAGGHEQYF. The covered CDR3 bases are TGCAGTGCTAAAGCGGGGGGGCACGAG.

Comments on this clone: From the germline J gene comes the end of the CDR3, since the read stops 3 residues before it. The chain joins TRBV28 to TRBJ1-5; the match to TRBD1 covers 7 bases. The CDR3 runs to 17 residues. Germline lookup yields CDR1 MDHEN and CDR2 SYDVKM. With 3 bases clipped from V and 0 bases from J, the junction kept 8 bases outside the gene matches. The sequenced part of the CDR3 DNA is TGTGCCAGCAGTTTCTGGGACAGTCAATATAGCAATCAGCCC. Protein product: CASSFWDSQYSNQP. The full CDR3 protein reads CASSFWDSQYSNQPQHF.

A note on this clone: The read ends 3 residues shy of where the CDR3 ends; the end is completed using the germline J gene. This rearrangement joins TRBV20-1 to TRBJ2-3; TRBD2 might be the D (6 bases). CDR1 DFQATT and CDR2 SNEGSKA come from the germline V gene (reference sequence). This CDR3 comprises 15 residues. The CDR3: CSARMGGLGWETQYF. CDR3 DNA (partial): TGCAGTGCTAGAATGGGGGGACTGGGGTGGGAGACG.

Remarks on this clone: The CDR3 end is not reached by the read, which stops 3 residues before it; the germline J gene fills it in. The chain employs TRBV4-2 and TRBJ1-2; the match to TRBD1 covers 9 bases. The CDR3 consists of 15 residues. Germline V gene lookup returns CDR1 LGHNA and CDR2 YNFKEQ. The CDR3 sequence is CASSPDTGTGRGYTF. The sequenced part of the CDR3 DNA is TGTGCCAGCAGCCCGGACACCGGGACAGGGCGCGGC.

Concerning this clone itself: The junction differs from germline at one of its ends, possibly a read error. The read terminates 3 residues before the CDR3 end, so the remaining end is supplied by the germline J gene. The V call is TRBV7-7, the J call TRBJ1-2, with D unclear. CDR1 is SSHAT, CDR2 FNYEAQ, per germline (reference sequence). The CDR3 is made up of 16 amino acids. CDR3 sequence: CASSKGSGKYTDTYTF. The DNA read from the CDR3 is TGTGCTAGCAGCAAGGGCAGCGGGAAATACACAGATACC.

The sequenced part of the CDR3 DNA is TGTGCCTGGAATGGGCAGATCAATTCACCG. This codes for CAWNGQINSP. The full CDR3 protein is CAWNGQINSPLFF. The chain recombines TRBV30 with TRBJ2-2; D is unclear. The read gets to within 3 residues of the CDR3 end, and the germline J gene fills in the rest. CDR3 size: 13 residues. Per the germline V gene, CDR1 is GTSNPN and CDR2 is SVGIG (reference sequence).

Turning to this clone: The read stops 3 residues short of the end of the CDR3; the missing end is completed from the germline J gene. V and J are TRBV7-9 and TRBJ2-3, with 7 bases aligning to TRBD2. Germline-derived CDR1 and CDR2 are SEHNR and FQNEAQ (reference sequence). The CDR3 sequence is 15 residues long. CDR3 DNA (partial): TGTGCCAGCAGCGCTTTGGGGGGGTTTGGAGAGACG. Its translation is CASSALGGFGET. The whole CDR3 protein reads CASSALGGFGETQYF.

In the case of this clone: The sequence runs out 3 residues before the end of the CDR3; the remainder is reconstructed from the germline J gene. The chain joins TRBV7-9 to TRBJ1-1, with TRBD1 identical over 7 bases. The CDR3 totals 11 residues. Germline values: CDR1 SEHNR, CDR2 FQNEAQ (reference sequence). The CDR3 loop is CASRTQGEAFF. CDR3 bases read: TGTGCCAGCAGGACGCAGGGGGAG.

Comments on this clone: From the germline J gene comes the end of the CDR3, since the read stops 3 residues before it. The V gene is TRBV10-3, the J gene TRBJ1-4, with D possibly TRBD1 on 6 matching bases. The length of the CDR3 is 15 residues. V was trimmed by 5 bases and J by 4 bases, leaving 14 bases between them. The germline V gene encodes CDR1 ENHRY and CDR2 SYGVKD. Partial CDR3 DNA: TGTGCCATCAGTCAAACGACAGGCCTTAATGAAAAA. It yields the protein CAISQTTGLNEK. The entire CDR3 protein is CAISQTTGLNEKLFF.

CDR3: CASSFAISSYDYTF. CDR3 DNA, as far as it was read: TGTGCCAGCAGCTTTGCCATAAGCTCCTACGAC. The rearrangement joins TRBV7-8 to TRBJ1-2; D remains unclear. From the germline J gene comes the end of the CDR3, since the read stops 3 residues before it. Looked up from germline, CDR1 is SGHVS and CDR2 is FQNEAQ. The CDR3 has 14 residues.

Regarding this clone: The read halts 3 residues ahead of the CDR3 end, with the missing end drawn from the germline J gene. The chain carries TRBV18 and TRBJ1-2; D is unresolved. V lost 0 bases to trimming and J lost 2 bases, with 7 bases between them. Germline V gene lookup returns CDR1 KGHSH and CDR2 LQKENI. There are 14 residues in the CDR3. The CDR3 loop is CASSPPLTNYGYTF. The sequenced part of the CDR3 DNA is TGTGCCAGCTCACCACCACTGACAAACTATGGC.

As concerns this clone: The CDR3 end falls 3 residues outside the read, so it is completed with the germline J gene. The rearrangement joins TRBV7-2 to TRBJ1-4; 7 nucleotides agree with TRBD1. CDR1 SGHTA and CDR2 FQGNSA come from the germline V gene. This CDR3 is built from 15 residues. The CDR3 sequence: CASSLPRGNNSPLFF. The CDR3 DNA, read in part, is TGTGCCAGCAGCCTTCCCAGGGGGAACAATTCACCA.